This TCR beta chain was profiled in a study of cytomegalovirus exposure and HLA in healthy donors. Whole-study results and caveats: Rare TCR sequences predominated, though certain public TCRs were found in many donors.

This clone was counted a single time. Its antigen is unknown. V lost 10 bases and J lost 3; bases outside the gene matches: 4. The germline CDR1 and CDR2 sequences are ENHRY and SYGVKD. The CDR3 is 12 residues long. Using immunoSEQ multiplex PCR, the repertoire was profiled, and TCRdb retains in-frame clones only, with some absent. Here the sample spans over 120,000 clones, about 91% being singletons. The rearrangement links TRBV10-3 to TRBJ1-2; the match to TRBD1 covers 8 bases. The source of this sequence is a woman aged 18-30 years in good health and CMV-seropositive. Sequencing input: PBMCs. The CDR3 DNA follows: TGTGCCACCCAGGGGGCCGACTATGGCTACACCTTC. Encoded protein: CATQGADYGYTF.